This TCR beta chain was sequenced during a study of CD8+CD57+ T cells in acquired aplastic anemia. In the study overall: Sorted CD4+ and CD8+ cells gave a mean 3.2 ug DNA, range 0.2 to 27.4 ug. Broader study findings: Controls and patients did not differ significantly in CD8+ Simpson's diversity. It was found that fewer than 35 CD8+ CDR3 sequences were shared between patients and controls.

Germline CDR1 and CDR2: SNHLY and FYNNEI. CDR3 length: 14 residues. Trimming cost V 6 bases and J 3 bases, with 14 bases left between them. Profiles of TCR beta VDJ and CDR3 were generated from a genomic DNA template. TCRdb re-called the reads through MiXCR, storing one row per CDR3 protein. The sample holds about 160,000 distinct CDR3 sequences, 71% seen once. Sequencing involved patients with CD8+CD57+ cell expansion previously shown by flow cytometry. At the time of blood sampling, patients had not yet received any therapy. Of note for this clonotype: What it binds is not known.

The sample was sorted CD4+, CD8+, or CD8+CD57+ T cells (not recorded which) from PBMCs. This receptor was obtained from a human donor with aplastic anemia. The chain joins TRBV2 to TRBJ2-5; TRBD1 might be the D (6 bases). CDR3 DNA: TGTGCCAGCAGGCAGGGGAACATAGAAGAGACCCAGTACTTC. Amino acid sequence: CASRQGNIEETQYF.